One and the same sample provided the 3 T cell receptor beta chains below, sequenced in a study of blood T cell repertoires in COVID-19. Only in-frame clones appear in the TCRdb table, and some are missing; sequencing was by immunoSEQ multiplex PCR. This sample yields 100,000 or so clones, of which approximately 86% are seen a single time; about 5.3% belongs to the top ten. The sequenced material came from peripheral blood. These TCRs come from a human donor in a cohort sampled during active COVID-19.

The V call is TRBV12-5, the J call TRBJ2-2, with 10 bases matching TRBD1. Germline assignment: CDR1 LGHNT and CDR2 FRNRAP. J gave up 5 bases and V 1 base, and 1 base lay outside the gene matches. The CDR3 sequence is 15 residues long. The CDR3 nucleotides are TGTGCTAGTGGTTTGGGACAGGGGGCGACCGGGGAGCTGTTTTTT. This gives the protein CASGLGQGATGELFF.

The chain uses TRBV27 and TRBJ2-7; D may be TRBD2 (5 bases). The CDR3 runs to 15 residues. From germline, CDR1 is MNHEY and CDR2 SMNVEV (reference sequence). Trimming left V 8 bases short and J 5 bases short, with 22 bases between. In DNA form, the CDR3 reads TGTGCCAGCGCTGGGTCGGTAACGGGATATAACGAGCAGTACTTC. As protein: CASAGSVTGYNEQYF.

The chain has TRBV7-2 and TRBJ2-1, with 7 bases fitting TRBD1. The J segment lost 10 bases and the V segment lost 5 bases, leaving 5 bases of the junction unmatched. Germline CDR1 SGHTA, CDR2 FQGNSA. This CDR3 has 12 residues. CDR3 in DNA: TGTGCCAGCAGCACCCGGGGACAGGAGCAGTTCTTC. Amino acids: CASSTRGQEQFF.